This TCR beta chain is drawn from a study of a mutant IDH1 vaccine in newly diagnosed glioma. Whole-study context: It was radiotherapy, temozolomide, or both that patients received previously, with most receiving both.

The repertoire was sequenced with immunoSEQ multiplex PCR; TCRdb's copy has only in-frame clones and lacks some. The table has approximately 92,000 clones, over 75% seen once. The CDR3 contains 12 residues. J was trimmed by 9 bases and V by 5 bases; bases with no gene match: 6. The V gene's germline CDR1 is GTSNPN and CDR2 SVGIG (reference sequence). Time point meaning: baseline, week 1 (first vaccination visit). As to treatment: pre-vaccination baseline after standard-of-care therapy. Sequencing was performed on PBMCs, taken from a glioma patient treated with radiotherapy, temozolomide or both. The sequence was obtained from a man aged 35-49 years with glioma. The J gene is TRBJ1-5, the V gene TRBV30; 8 bases are a match to TRBD1. The CDR3 is CAWGQGLGPQHF. The CDR3 region has the DNA TGTGCCTGGGGACAGGGCTTGGGGCCCCAGCATTTT.